These 20 T cell receptor beta chains were all obtained from the same sample, sequenced in a study of response to subunit inactivated influenza vaccine. One entry per CDR3 protein results from TCRdb running MiXCR on the RT-PCR reads. The sample has approximately 310,000 distinct CDR3 sequences; 21% are singletons. The sample in question was PBMCs from blood, obtained less than 22 months after vaccination. All receptors come from a man aged 45-69 years who received an inactivated influenza vaccine.

This clonotype has at least ten counts. The rearrangement uses TRBV25-1 and TRBJ1-5; D not certain. This CDR3 is 14 amino acids long. The germline V and J ends were trimmed by 2 bases and 4 bases, with 9 bases remaining between them. Germline CDR1 is MGHDK and CDR2 is SYGVNS. The CDR3 bases are TGTGCCAGCAGTGAACTGGACTCTAATCAGCCCCAGCATTTT. This sequence encodes CASSELDSNQPQHF.

This clonotype was found a few times. The J gene is TRBJ1-2, the V gene TRBV19; D gene ambiguous. The CDR3 contains 13 residues. V shed 5 bases and J shed 6 bases, with 13 bases lying between them. In germline, CDR1 is LNHDA, CDR2 SQIVND (reference sequence). The DNA for the CDR3 is TGTGCCAGTAGTCTACTTCCGGGAGATGGCTACACCTTC. Translating it yields CASSLLPGDGYTF.

The genes are TRBV4-3 and TRBJ2-7, with no clear D. Deletions cut 1 base from V and 0 bases from J, with 10 bases between. This CDR3 is 15 amino acids long. Germline V lookup: CDR1 LGHNA, CDR2 YSLEER. The CDR3 sequence is CASSQGAADSYEQYF. The CDR3 bases are TGCGCCAGCAGCCAAGGTGCCGCGGACTCCTACGAGCAGTACTTC.

The V gene is TRBV5-1, the J gene TRBJ2-1; D ambiguous. V was clipped by 0 bases and J by 6 bases, with 10 bases between them. Germline CDR1 reads SGHRS; CDR2 reads YFSETQ. CDR3 length: 14 residues. The CDR3 region is CASSLEKGFNEQFF. The CDR3 DNA follows: TGCGCCAGCAGCTTGGAGAAAGGTTTCAATGAGCAGTTCTTC.

This clonotype was seen ten or more times. The chain combines TRBV20-1 with TRBJ1-5; tentatively, D is TRBD1 (6 bases). The CDR3 runs to 13 residues. Germline-derived CDR1 and CDR2 are DFQATT and SNEGSKA (reference sequence). V lost 4 bases and J lost 4, with 11 bases in between. CDR3 DNA sequence: TGCAGTGCTATAAGGGGGGGAAATCAGCCCCAGCATTTT. Residues: CSAIRGGNQPQHF.

This chain joins TRBV10-3 and TRBJ2-7; 8 nucleotides match TRBD2. The CDR3 has 15 amino acids. Unmatched junction bases numbered 12, after V lost 6 bases and J lost 5 bases. Per germline, CDR1 ENHRY and CDR2 SYGVKD. CDR3 bases: TGTGCCATCAGCCTCGGGGGGGCCCTCAAGGACGAGCAGTACTTC. Translation: CAISLGGALKDEQYF.

This sequence joins TRBV7-2 and TRBJ2-1; D is perhaps TRBD1 (6 bases). With 1 base removed from V and 10 bases from J, the gap between germline ends came to 17 bases. Germline values: CDR1 SGHTA, CDR2 FQGNSA. This CDR3 is 15 amino acids long. The CDR3 nucleotides are TGTGCCAGCAGCTTAGATGGGACAAGATCCGGGGAGCAGTTCTTC. This codes for CASSLDGTRSGEQFF.

This chain connects TRBV5-4 to TRBJ2-2; tentative D call: TRBD2 (6 bases). V shed 4 bases and J shed 6 bases, with 10 bases lying between them. The CDR3 runs 13 residues. The V gene's germline CDR1 is SGHNT and CDR2 YYREEE (reference sequence). The CDR3 region has the DNA TGTGCCAGCAGCGGTTGGGGGGCCGGGGAGCTGTTTTTT. As protein: CASSGWGAGELFF. Variable domain in full (rest from reference TRBV5-4 and TRBJ2-2): ETGVTQSPTHLIKTRGQQVTLRCSSQSGHNTVSWYQQALGQGPQFIFQYYREEENGRGNFPPRFSGLQFPNYSSELNVNALELDDSALYLCASSGWGAGELFFGEGSRLTVL.

V and J are TRBV7-6 and TRBJ1-3, with 7 bases identical to TRBD1. Unmatched junction bases numbered 10, after V lost 3 bases and J lost 2 bases. Looked up from germline, CDR1 is SGHVS and CDR2 is FNYEAQ. The CDR3 consists of 17 residues. CDR3 sequence: CASSLHSGGPTGNTIYF. The DNA of the CDR3 is TGTGCCAGCAGCTTGCACTCAGGGGGGCCAACTGGAAACACCATATATTTT.

The gene calls are TRBV6-2 or TRBV6-3 and TRBJ2-5; TRBD1 agrees at 10 bases. V lost 6 bases, J lost 4 bases, and 11 bases stayed unmatched. The CDR3 is 16 amino acids. Germline V gene lookup returns CDR1 MNHEY and CDR2 SVGEGT. In nucleotides, the CDR3 is TGTGCCAGCAGGGGACAGGGGACGTTTAATCCAGAGACCCAGTACTTC. Amino acids: CASRGQGTFNPETQYF.

V is TRBV7-2 and J is TRBJ2-7; D might be TRBD1 or TRBD2, each matching 5 bases. Germline V lookup: CDR1 SGHTA, CDR2 FQGNSA. V shed 3 bases and J shed 1 base, with 16 bases lying between them. The CDR3 spans 16 residues. CDR3 protein: CASSLAAGTGSYEQYF. Here the CDR3 DNA reads TGTGCCAGCAGCTTGGCTGCCGGGACGGGATCCTACGAGCAGTACTTC.

The chain is built from TRBV7-9 and TRBJ2-1, with D unresolved. The germline gives CDR1 SEHNR, CDR2 FQNEAQ (reference sequence). The CDR3 totals 13 residues. V lost 5 bases, J lost 3 bases, and 8 bases lay in between. The CDR3, as DNA: TGTGCCAGCAGCAGGGATAACTACAATGAGCAGTTCTTC. The encoded protein is CASSRDNYNEQFF.

The table lists this clonotype with a few counts. This chain joins TRBV18 and TRBJ2-7; D possibly corresponds to TRBD1 (6 bases). This CDR3 comprises 15 residues. Trimming pared 3 bases from V and 4 bases from J, leaving 16 bases between. In germline, CDR1 is KGHSH, CDR2 LQKENI. CDR3 amino acids: CASSPAGVRSYEQYF. In DNA form, the CDR3 reads TGTGCCAGCTCACCGGCAGGGGTCCGATCATACGAGCAGTACTTC.

The CDR3 here is CASSQDGVAGEAFF. CDR3 DNA sequence: TGCGCCAGCAGCCAAGATGGGGTGGCCGGTGAAGCTTTCTTT. This rearrangement joins TRBV4-1 to TRBJ1-1; no clear D. Looked up from germline, CDR1 is MGHRA and CDR2 is YSYEKL. This CDR3 comprises 14 residues. V lost 0 bases and J 7 bases, leaving 12 bases between the germline ends.

The CDR3 DNA sequence: TGTGCCAGCAGCGGTTTTGGGGGTTCGGGCTATGAGCAGTTCTTC. Its protein product is CASSGFGGSGYEQFF. This chain connects TRBV6-2 or TRBV6-3 to TRBJ2-1, with D perhaps given as TRBD1 or TRBD2 (5 bases each). Trimming took 6 bases from V and 8 from J, leaving 20 bases between them. The CDR3 consists of 15 residues. Germline CDR1 MNHEY, CDR2 SVGEGT.

V usage is TRBV4-2 and J usage is TRBJ1-1; 7 bases align to TRBD1. The CDR3 runs 17 residues. V gave up 2 bases and J gave up 1 base; unmatched junction bases: 10. Germline CDR1 is LGHNA and CDR2 is YNFKEQ. The DNA for the CDR3 is TGTGCCAGCAGCCAATCCCGAGGGGGCCCACGGAACACTGAAGCTTTCTTT. Protein sequence: CASSQSRGGPRNTEAFF.

The sample holds a few counts of this clonotype. V gene TRBV19 combines with J gene TRBJ2-4; a possible D gene is TRBD2 (5 bases). Between the trimmed V and J ends, which lost 4 bases and 3 bases, there was a span of 10 bases. The CDR3 runs 14 residues. Per the germline V gene, CDR1 is LNHDA and CDR2 is SQIVND (reference sequence). CDR3 region: CASSTTGYKNIQYF. DNA of the CDR3: TGTGCCAGTAGTACAACGGGATACAAAAACATTCAGTACTTC.

J is TRBJ2-2 and V is TRBV29-1, with D possibly called TRBD1 or TRBD2 (5 bases each). The CDR3 covers 14 residues. Germline CDR1 and CDR2: SQVTM and ANQGSEA. V gave up 7 bases and J gave up 1 base, with 13 bases separating them. The CDR3 sequence: CSAGGGWNTGELFF. CDR3 nucleotides: TGCAGCGCTGGTGGGGGATGGAACACCGGGGAGCTGTTTTTT.

The chain carries TRBV28 and TRBJ1-2; D possibly corresponds to TRBD1 (6 bases). The length of the CDR3 is 13 residues. Trimming removed 10 bases from V and 2 bases from J, with 14 bases in between. Germline-derived CDR1 and CDR2 are MDHEN and SYDVKM. The CDR3: CATRTDLNYGYTF. In DNA form, the CDR3 reads TGTGCCACTCGGACAGACCTGAACTATGGCTACACCTTC.

This clonotype has more than one count but fewer than ten. This chain connects TRBV27 to TRBJ2-3; D unclear. V lost 4 bases, J lost 2 bases, and 10 bases lay in between. Germline V gives CDR1 MNHEY, CDR2 SMNVEV (reference sequence). The CDR3 is made up of 14 amino acids. The CDR3 loop is CASSSLGITDTQYF. The CDR3 DNA is TGTGCCAGCAGTTCCCTAGGGATCACAGATACGCAGTATTTT.